The 18 T cell receptor beta chains below come from one sample, sequenced in a study of beta chain features in type 1 diabetes (dated by TCRdb to the late 2010s). Study-level results and caveats: A moderate but significant shortening of TCRB CDR3 length was observed in type 1 diabetes patients in all four CD4+ subsets.

The library was obtained by the immunoSEQ multiplex PCR assay. The High Capacity cDNA Reverse Transcription Kit was used to reverse transcribe all of the isolated RNA, meaning that expressed TCRB transcripts were what got sequenced. Drawn from immuneACCESS, this table holds only the in-frame rearrangements with V and J called that TCRdb kept. Clones are partly lost; checked studies trace under half to an unresolved V gene and leave the rest unexplained. This sample is represented by some 27,000 clones; 65% of them were singletons. The ten biggest clones cover roughly 2.4% of the sample. Their cognate antigens are unknown. The sequencing input was Tregs from blood. The sample's cell subset or site, from its label and the paper: regulatory CD4+ T cells. The origin of the receptors is a young woman with type 1 diabetes.

This clone has just one count. The chain uses TRBV9 and TRBJ2-7; 10 nucleotides line up with TRBD2. Trimming removed 2 bases from V and 3 bases from J; junction bases left unmatched: 2. Germline V gene data show CDR1 as SGDLS and CDR2 as YYNGEE. The length of the CDR3 is 14 residues. CDR3 nucleotides: TGTGCCAGCAGCGTTTCTAGCGGGGGCTACGAGCAGTACTTC. Translating it yields CASSVSSGGYEQYF.

This clone was seen more than once but under ten times. V usage is TRBV6-1 and J usage is TRBJ1-5; no reliable D call. Trimming stripped 6 bases from V and 0 bases from J, with 6 bases between. The CDR3 length is 13 residues. Germline V gives CDR1 MNHNS, CDR2 SASEGT. CDR3 coding DNA: TGTGCCAGCAGGTTACATAGCAATCAGCCCCAGCATTTT. It is translated as CASRLHSNQPQHF.

This clone has just a few counts. The CDR3 spells CASSATSWSDEQFF. CDR3 sequence (DNA): TGTGCCAGCAGTGCAACTAGTTGGTCGGATGAGCAGTTCTTC. The rearrangement links TRBV6-5 to TRBJ2-1, with D possibly matching TRBD2 (5 bases). CDR3 length: 14 amino acids. From germline, CDR1 is MNHEY and CDR2 SVGAGI. Trimming stripped 5 bases from V and 8 bases from J, with 16 bases between.

This chain connects TRBV30 to TRBJ1-2; D may be TRBD1 (6 bases). This CDR3 comprises 13 residues. Germline V gene sequence: CDR1 GTSNPN, CDR2 SVGIG (reference sequence). V was shortened by 5 bases and J by 7 bases, with 17 bases between the two germline ends. CDR3 region: CAWAPGGAPGYTF. The CDR3 DNA follows: TGTGCCTGGGCTCCGGGGGGGGCGCCTGGCTACACCTTC.

This chain uses TRBV4-2 with TRBJ1-2, with 7 bases fitting TRBD1. The CDR3 has 15 amino acids. Losses at the gene ends were 5 bases for V and 7 bases for J; bases not matched to a gene: 13. Looked up from germline, CDR1 is LGHNA and CDR2 is YNFKEQ. The DNA of the CDR3 is TGTGCCAGCAGCACGGGACAGTTGGAAGGCGGTGGCTACACCTTC. This codes for CASSTGQLEGGGYTF.

CDR3 bases: TGTGCCAGTAGTAGCTCCGGACTAGCGGGAGGGCCTCAAGGTGAGCAGTTCTTC. The encoded protein is CASSSSGLAGGPQGEQFF. V gene TRBV19 combines with J gene TRBJ2-1; 15 nucleotides agree with TRBD2. The J segment lost 9 bases and the V segment lost 4 bases, leaving 13 bases of the junction unmatched. Germline V gene sequence: CDR1 LNHDA, CDR2 SQIVND (reference sequence). This CDR3 spans 18 amino acids.

About this clone: The sample contains more than one DNA sequence encoding this CDR3. This rearrangement joins TRBV28 to TRBJ2-7; D is unclear. There are 10 residues in the CDR3. The V and J ends lost 6 bases and 4 bases respectively, with 4 bases between them. Germline V gene lookup returns CDR1 MDHEN and CDR2 SYDVKM. Here the CDR3 reads CASSRYEQYF. CDR3 sequence (DNA): TGTGCCAGCAGCCGGTACGAGCAGTACTTC.

There are a few counts of this clone. The chain has TRBV5-1 and TRBJ2-1; D unresolved. Looked up from germline, CDR1 is SGHRS and CDR2 is YFSETQ. V lost 0 bases and J 6 bases, leaving 7 bases between the germline ends. The length of the CDR3 is 13 residues. The CDR3 sequence is CASSLGLFNEQFF. As DNA, the CDR3 is TGCGCCAGCAGCTTGGGTCTTTTCAATGAGCAGTTCTTC.

This clone turned up a few times. DNA of the CDR3: TGTGCCAGCAGTCCACCGGACAGGGGGAGCTCCTACGAGCAGTACTTC. Amino acid sequence: CASSPPDRGSSYEQYF. This chain links TRBV28 with TRBJ2-7, with TRBD1 matching over 10 bases. Trimming took 5 bases from V and 0 from J; bases not matched to a gene: 7. CDR3 length: 16 amino acids. The V gene's germline CDR1 is MDHEN and CDR2 SYDVKM.

This chain joins TRBV19 and TRBJ2-2; 8 positions match TRBD1. Trimming at V came to 5 bases and at J to 5 bases, leaving 7 bases not matched to a gene. Per germline, CDR1 LNHDA and CDR2 SQIVND (reference sequence). The CDR3 is made up of 15 amino acids. In DNA, the CDR3 is TGTGCCAGTAGTTCCCGGACAGGGAGGACCGGGGAGCTGTTTTTT. Residues: CASSSRTGRTGELFF.

The genes are TRBV7-2 and TRBJ2-1, with D possibly being TRBD1 (5 bases). CDR1 SGHTA and CDR2 FQGNSA come from the germline V gene. Trimming shortened V by 4 bases and J by 2 bases, and 12 bases separated the two germline ends. CDR3 length: 15 amino acids. The CDR3 spells CASSSQANTYNEQFF. CDR3 bases: TGTGCCAGCAGCTCACAGGCTAACACCTACAATGAGCAGTTCTTC.

The gene calls are TRBV10-1 and TRBJ2-5; 7 bases are a match to TRBD2. Germline CDR1 reads WNHNN; CDR2 reads SYGVQD (reference sequence). The junction had 14 bases not matched to a gene; V was cut back by 6 bases and J by 7 bases. The CDR3 contains 15 residues. This CDR3 reads CASSPGEAGVGTQYF. DNA of the CDR3: TGCGCCAGCAGCCCCGGGGAGGCGGGAGTTGGGACCCAGTACTTC.

The V call is TRBV2, the J call TRBJ2-2; possible D gene TRBD1, 6 bases. CDR1 is SNHLY, CDR2 FYNNEI, per germline. CDR3 length: 15 amino acids. Trimming stripped 6 bases from V and 2 bases from J, with 13 bases between. CDR3 in amino acids: CASRGAGKNTGELFF. Written as DNA, the CDR3 is TGTGCCAGCAGGGGGGCAGGGAAAAACACCGGGGAGCTGTTTTTT.

This clone has only a few counts. This rearrangement joins TRBV7-2 to TRBJ2-5; no reliable D call. The CDR3 totals 13 residues. The germline V gene has CDR1 SGHTA and CDR2 FQGNSA. V gave up 4 bases and J gave up 2 bases, with 8 bases separating them. The CDR3 sequence: CASSSRVQETQYF. The CDR3 DNA reads as TGTGCCAGCAGCTCTCGAGTTCAAGAGACCCAGTACTTC.

V is TRBV6-1 and J is TRBJ2-3; no clear D. The V and J ends lost 7 bases and 5 bases respectively, with 13 bases between them. Per the germline V gene, CDR1 is MNHNS and CDR2 is SASEGT. The CDR3 length is 13 residues. CDR3 sequence reads: CASTDPPGDTQYF. The CDR3, as DNA: TGTGCCAGCACCGATCCACCCGGAGATACGCAGTATTTT.

The chain joins TRBV9 to TRBJ1-3; 8 nucleotides agree with TRBD1. The germline CDR1 and CDR2 sequences are SGDLS and YYNGEE. V trimming: 0 bases; J trimming: 0 bases; junction bases outside the gene matches: 5. The CDR3 extends over 17 amino acids. The CDR3 DNA reads as TGTGCCAGCAGCGTAGCCGGGACAGGCCTCTCTGGAAACACCATATATTTT. Its translation: CASSVAGTGLSGNTIYF.

The chain is built from TRBV28 and TRBJ1-5; TRBD1 might be the D (5 bases). Trimming shortened V by 7 bases and J by 1 base, and 11 bases separated the two germline ends. From germline, CDR1 is MDHEN and CDR2 SYDVKM. CDR3 length: 14 amino acids. CDR3 coding DNA: TGTGCCAGCACGAGGGGAGGAAGCAATCAGCCCCAGCATTTT. Translating gives CASTRGGSNQPQHF.

The chain couples TRBV9 to TRBJ2-1; 7 bases line up with TRBD2. From germline, CDR1 is SGDLS and CDR2 YYNGEE. Germline trimming cut 0 bases from V and 5 bases from J; bases unmatched to any gene: 5. CDR3 length equals 15 residues. CDR3 protein: CASSVGLADNNEQFF. CDR3 DNA sequence: TGTGCCAGCAGCGTAGGGCTAGCGGACAACAATGAGCAGTTCTTC.